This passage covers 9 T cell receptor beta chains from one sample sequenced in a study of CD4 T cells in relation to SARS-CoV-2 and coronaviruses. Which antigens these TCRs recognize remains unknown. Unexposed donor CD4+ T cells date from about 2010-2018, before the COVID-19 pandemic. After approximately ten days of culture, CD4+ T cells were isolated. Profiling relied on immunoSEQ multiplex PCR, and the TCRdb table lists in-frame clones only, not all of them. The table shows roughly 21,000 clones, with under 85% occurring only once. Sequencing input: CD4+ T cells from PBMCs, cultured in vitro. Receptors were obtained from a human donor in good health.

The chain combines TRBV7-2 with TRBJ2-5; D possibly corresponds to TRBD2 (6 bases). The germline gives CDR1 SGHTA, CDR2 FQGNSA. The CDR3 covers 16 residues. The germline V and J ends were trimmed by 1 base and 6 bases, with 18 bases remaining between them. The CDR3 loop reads CASSLGTLIGGKTQYF. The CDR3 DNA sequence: TGTGCCAGCAGCTTAGGAACACTCATCGGAGGGAAGACCCAGTACTTC.

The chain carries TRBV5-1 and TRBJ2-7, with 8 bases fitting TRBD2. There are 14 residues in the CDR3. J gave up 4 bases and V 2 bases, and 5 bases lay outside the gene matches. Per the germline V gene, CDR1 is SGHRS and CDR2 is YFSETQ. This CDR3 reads CASSFDGREYEQYF. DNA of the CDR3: TGCGCCAGCAGCTTCGACGGGAGGGAATACGAGCAGTACTTC.

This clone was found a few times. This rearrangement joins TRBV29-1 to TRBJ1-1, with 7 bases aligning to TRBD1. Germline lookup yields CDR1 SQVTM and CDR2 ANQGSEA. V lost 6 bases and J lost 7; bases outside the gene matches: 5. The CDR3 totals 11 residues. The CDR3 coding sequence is TGCAGCGTCGCAGGGGGTAGTGAAGCTTTCTTT. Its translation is CSVAGGSEAFF.

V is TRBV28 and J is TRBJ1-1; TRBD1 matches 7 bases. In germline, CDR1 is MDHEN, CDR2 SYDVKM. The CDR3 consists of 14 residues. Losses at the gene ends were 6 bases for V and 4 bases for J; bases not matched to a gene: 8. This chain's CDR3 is CASRPGQVGTEAFF. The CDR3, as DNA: TGTGCCAGCAGACCCGGACAGGTTGGCACTGAAGCTTTCTTT. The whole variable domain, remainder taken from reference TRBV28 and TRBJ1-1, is DVKVTQSSRYLVKRTGEKVFLECVQDMDHENMFWYRQDPGLGLRLIYFSYDVKMKEKGDIPEGYSVSREKKERFSLILESASTNQTSMYLCASRPGQVGTEAFFGQGTRLTVV.

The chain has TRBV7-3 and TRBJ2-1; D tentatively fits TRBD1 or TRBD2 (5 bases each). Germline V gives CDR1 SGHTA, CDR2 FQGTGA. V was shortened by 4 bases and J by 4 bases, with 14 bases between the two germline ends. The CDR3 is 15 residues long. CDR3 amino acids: CASSSSGTTYNEQFF. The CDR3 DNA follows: TGTGCCAGCAGCTCGTCCGGGACGACGTACAATGAGCAGTTCTTC. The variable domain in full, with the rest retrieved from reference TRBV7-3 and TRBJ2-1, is GAGVSQTPSNKVTEKGKYVELRCDPISGHTALYWYRQSLGQGPEFLIYFQGTGAADDSGLPNDRFFAVRPEGSVSTLKIQRTERGDSAVYLCASSSSGTTYNEQFFGPGTRLTVL.

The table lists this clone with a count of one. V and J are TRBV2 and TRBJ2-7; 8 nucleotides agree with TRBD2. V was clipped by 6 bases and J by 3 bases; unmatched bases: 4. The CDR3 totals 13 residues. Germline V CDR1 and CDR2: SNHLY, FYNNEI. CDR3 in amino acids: CASRPTSGYEQYF. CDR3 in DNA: TGTGCCAGCAGGCCCACTAGCGGCTACGAGCAGTACTTC. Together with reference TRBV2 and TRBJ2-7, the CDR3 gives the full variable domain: EPEVTQTPSHQVTQMGQEVILRCVPISNHLYFYWYRQILGQKVEFLVSFYNNEISEKSEIFDDQFSVERPDGSNFTLKIRSTKLEDSAMYFCASRPTSGYEQYFGPGTRLTVT.

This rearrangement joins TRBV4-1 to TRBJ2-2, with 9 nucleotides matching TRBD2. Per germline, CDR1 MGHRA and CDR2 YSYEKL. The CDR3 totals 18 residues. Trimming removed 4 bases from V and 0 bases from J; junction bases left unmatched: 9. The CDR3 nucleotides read TGCGCCAGCAGCCCCCCAACCGGACTAGCGACGAACACCGGGGAGCTGTTTTTT. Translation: CASSPPTGLATNTGELFF.

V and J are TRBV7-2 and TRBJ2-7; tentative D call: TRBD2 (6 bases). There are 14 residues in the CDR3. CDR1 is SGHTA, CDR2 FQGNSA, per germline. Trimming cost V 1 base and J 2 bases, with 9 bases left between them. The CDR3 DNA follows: TGTGCCAGCAGCTTAGTCGGGAGCGCCTACGAGCAGTACTTC. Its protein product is CASSLVGSAYEQYF.

The CDR3 loop is CASSSTGYQPQHF. The CDR3 DNA reads TGTGCCAGCAGTTCGACAGGTTATCAGCCCCAGCATTTT. The rearrangement uses TRBV5-6 and TRBJ1-5; D perhaps matches TRBD1 (6 bases). Germline V gene lookup returns CDR1 SGHDT and CDR2 YYEEEE. The CDR3 runs to 13 residues. V was clipped by 5 bases and J by 5 bases, with 11 bases between them.